These 8 T cell receptor beta chains were all obtained from the same sample, sequenced in a study of early T cells in non-severe SARS-CoV-2 infection. MiXCR, run by TCRdb on the 5' RACE reads, gives a single entry per CDR3 protein. Of about 52,000 distinct CDR3 sequences listed, approximately 10% are singletons. What was sequenced was whole blood. These receptors came from an adult who was a healthcare worker with PCR-confirmed SARS-CoV-2 infection or an uninfected control (not recorded which).

The V gene is TRBV10-2, the J gene TRBJ2-7, with D unclear. Trimming cost V 2 bases and J 6 bases, with 8 bases left between them. Per the germline V gene, CDR1 is WSHSY and CDR2 is SAAADI. The length of the CDR3 is 12 residues. The CDR3: CASSEVRTEQYF. In nucleotides, the CDR3 is TGCGCCAGCAGTGAGGTTAGGACCGAGCAGTACTTC.

This clonotype showed up just once. Since a much larger clone is just one base distant, this may be a read error. The chain carries TRBV29-1 and TRBJ2-5; D not resolved. Germline CDR1 is SQVTM and CDR2 is ANQGSEA. CDR3 length: 16 amino acids. This CDR3 is CNVEVHLRRSQETQYF. The CDR3 coding sequence is TGCAACGTTGAAGTCCACCTCCGACGGTCCCAAGAGACCCAGTACTTC.

The chain is built from TRBV7-2 and TRBJ2-3; tentative D call: TRBD2 (5 bases). CDR3 length: 16 amino acids. Trimming stripped 3 bases from V and 7 bases from J, with 20 bases between. Per the germline V gene, CDR1 is SGHTA and CDR2 is FQGNSA. The CDR3 nucleotides read TGTGCCAGCAGCTTCGGGGTCGGAAGGGTCGGGAATACGCAGTATTTT. Protein sequence: CASSFGVGRVGNTQYF.

This clonotype has more than one count but fewer than ten. The chain uses TRBV7-2 and TRBJ1-5; D remains unclear. Per the germline V gene, CDR1 is SGHTA and CDR2 is FQGNSA. The CDR3 covers 16 residues. With 1 base removed from V and 6 bases from J, the gap between germline ends came to 16 bases. The CDR3 DNA reads TGTGCCAGCAGCTTAGAGGCCCTCTCGAGTAGTCAGCCCCAGCATTTT. Its translation: CASSLEALSSSQPQHF.

This clonotype has a count of ten or more. This chain links TRBV6-5 with TRBJ2-2; D is undetermined. The CDR3 spans 13 residues. Germline V gene lookup returns CDR1 MNHEY and CDR2 SVGAGI. Between the trimmed V and J ends, which lost 0 bases and 9 bases, there was a span of 8 bases. The CDR3 spells CASSYSPDRELFF. CDR3 DNA sequence: TGTGCCAGCAGTTACTCCCCCGACAGGGAGCTGTTTTTT.

The table lists this clonotype with a few counts. The V gene is TRBV6-5, the J gene TRBJ2-7, with D unresolved. The CDR3 is 13 residues long. V was cut by 4 bases and J by 2 bases, with 9 bases left in between. Germline V gene sequence: CDR1 MNHEY, CDR2 SVGAGI. The CDR3 loop is CASSSDRTYEQYF. CDR3 nucleotide sequence: TGTGCCAGCAGTTCGGACCGAACCTACGAGCAGTACTTC.

The rearrangement links TRBV18 to TRBJ1-5, with no clear D. V was pared by 3 bases and J by 8 bases, with 14 bases between. Per germline, CDR1 KGHSH and CDR2 LQKENI. There are 14 residues in the CDR3. The CDR3: CASSPGEGQEPQHF. The CDR3 DNA sequence: TGTGCCAGCTCACCCGGGGAGGGTCAAGAGCCCCAGCATTTT.

Turning to this clonotype: A much larger clone lies one base from this, so it may be a read error. V and J are TRBV6-2 or TRBV6-3 and TRBJ1-2; D might be TRBD1 (5 bases). The CDR3 loop spans 12 amino acids. CDR1 and CDR2 from the germline V gene are MNHEY and SVGEGT. The CDR3 region is CASGTGASGSTF. For the CDR3, the DNA is TGTGCCAGCGGGACGGGAGCCTCTGGCTCCACCTTC.